This T cell receptor beta chain was sequenced during a study of CD8+CD57+ T cells in acquired aplastic anemia. Study-wide context: Sorted CD4+ and CD8+ cells yielded DNA averaging around 3.5 ug.

The study profiled TCR beta VDJ and CDR3 using genomic DNA as template. TCRdb recomputed calls from the reads with MiXCR, one row per CDR3 protein. The sample yields about 170,000 distinct CDR3 sequences, 45% to 55% seen once. All patients picked for sequencing had shown, by flow cytometry, an expansion of CD8+CD57+ cells. CDR1 is SEHNR and CDR2 is FQNEAQ in the germline V gene (reference sequence). The CDR3 sequence is 15 residues long. Unmatched junction bases numbered 8, after V lost 5 bases and J lost 5 bases. This receptor was taken from a human donor with aplastic anemia. Sequencing was performed on sorted CD4+, CD8+, or CD8+CD57+ T cells (not recorded which) from PBMCs. This chain uses TRBV7-9 with TRBJ2-5; 10 nucleotides agree with TRBD1. As DNA, the CDR3 is TGTGCCAGCAGCACCCGGGACAGGGGACGGGAGACCCAGTACTTC. Translated, it gives CASSTRDRGRETQYF.